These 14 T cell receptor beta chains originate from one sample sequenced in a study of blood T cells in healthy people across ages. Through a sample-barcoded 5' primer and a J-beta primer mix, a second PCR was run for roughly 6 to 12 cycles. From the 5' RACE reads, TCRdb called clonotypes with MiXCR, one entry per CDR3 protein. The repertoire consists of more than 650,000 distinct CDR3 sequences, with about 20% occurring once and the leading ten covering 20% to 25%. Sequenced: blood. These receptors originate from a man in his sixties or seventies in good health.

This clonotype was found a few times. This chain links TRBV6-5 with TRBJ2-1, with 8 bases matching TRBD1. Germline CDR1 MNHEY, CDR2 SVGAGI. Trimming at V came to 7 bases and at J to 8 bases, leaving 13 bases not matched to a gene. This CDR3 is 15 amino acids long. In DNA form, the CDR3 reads TGTGCCAGCACCTCGGACAGGGCGGGCCTCTATGAGCAGTTCTTC. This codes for CASTSDRAGLYEQFF.

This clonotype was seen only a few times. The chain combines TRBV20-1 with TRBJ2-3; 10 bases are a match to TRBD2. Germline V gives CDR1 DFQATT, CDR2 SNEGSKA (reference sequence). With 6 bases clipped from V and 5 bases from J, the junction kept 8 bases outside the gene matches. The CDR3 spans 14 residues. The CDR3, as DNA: TGCAGTGCCACAAGCGGGGGGGCAGGAGATACGCAGTATTTT. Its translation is CSATSGGAGDTQYF.

The CDR3 loop is CASTYRGAGDTEAFF. The DNA for the CDR3 is TGTGCCAGCACCTACAGGGGGGCGGGAGACACTGAAGCTTTCTTT. The chain joins TRBV7-8 to TRBJ1-1; 8 positions agree with TRBD1. Germline values: CDR1 SGHVS, CDR2 FQNEAQ. The junction had 10 bases not matched to a gene; V was cut back by 7 bases and J by 3 bases. The CDR3 has 15 residues. Variable domain in full (rest from reference TRBV7-8 and TRBJ1-1): GAGVSQSPRYKVAKRGQDVALRCDPISGHVSLFWYQQALGQGPEFLTYFQNEAQLDKSGLPSDRFFAERPEGSVSTLKIQRTQQEDSAVYLCASTYRGAGDTEAFFGQGTRLTVV.

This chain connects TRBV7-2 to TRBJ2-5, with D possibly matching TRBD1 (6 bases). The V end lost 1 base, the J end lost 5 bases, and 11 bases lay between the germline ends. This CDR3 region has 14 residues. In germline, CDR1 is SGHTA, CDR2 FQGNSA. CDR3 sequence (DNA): TGTGCCAGCAGCTTAGTACAGGGCCTGGAGACCCAGTACTTC. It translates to CASSLVQGLETQYF.

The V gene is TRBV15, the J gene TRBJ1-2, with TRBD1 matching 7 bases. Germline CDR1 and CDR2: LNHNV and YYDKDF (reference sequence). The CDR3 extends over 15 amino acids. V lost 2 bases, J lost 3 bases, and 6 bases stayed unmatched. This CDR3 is CATSRFTGTDYGYTF. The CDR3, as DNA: TGTGCCACCAGCAGATTTACCGGGACAGACTATGGCTACACCTTC.

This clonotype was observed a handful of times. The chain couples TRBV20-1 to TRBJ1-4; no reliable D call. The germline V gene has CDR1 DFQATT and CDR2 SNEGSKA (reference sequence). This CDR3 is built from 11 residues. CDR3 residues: CLAPTNEKLFF. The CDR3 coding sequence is TGCCTGGCACCAACTAATGAAAAACTGTTTTTT.

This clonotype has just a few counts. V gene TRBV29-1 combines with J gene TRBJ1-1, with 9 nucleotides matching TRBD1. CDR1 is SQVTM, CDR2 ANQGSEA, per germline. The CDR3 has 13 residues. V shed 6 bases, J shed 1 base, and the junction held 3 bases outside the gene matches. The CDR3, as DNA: TGCAGCGTGGACAGGGGCCCGAACACTGAAGCTTTCTTT. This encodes CSVDRGPNTEAFF.

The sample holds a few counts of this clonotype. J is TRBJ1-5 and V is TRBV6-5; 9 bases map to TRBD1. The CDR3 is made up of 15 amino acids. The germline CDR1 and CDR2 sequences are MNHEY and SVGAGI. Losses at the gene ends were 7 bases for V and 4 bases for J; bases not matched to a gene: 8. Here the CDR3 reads CASKTGGGLNQPQHF. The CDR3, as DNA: TGTGCCAGCAAGACAGGGGGGGGCTTAAATCAGCCCCAGCATTTT.

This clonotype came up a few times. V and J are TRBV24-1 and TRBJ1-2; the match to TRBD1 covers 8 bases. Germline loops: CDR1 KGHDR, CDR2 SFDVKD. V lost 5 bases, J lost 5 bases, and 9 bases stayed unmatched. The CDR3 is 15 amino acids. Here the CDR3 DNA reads TGTGCCACCAGTGGGTTTGACAGGGGCGGGTATGGCTACACCTTC. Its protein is CATSGFDRGGYGYTF.

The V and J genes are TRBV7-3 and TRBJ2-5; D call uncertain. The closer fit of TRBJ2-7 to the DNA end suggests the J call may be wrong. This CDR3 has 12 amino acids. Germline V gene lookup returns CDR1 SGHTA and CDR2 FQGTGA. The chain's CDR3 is CASSSRYSEQYF. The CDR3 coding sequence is TGTGCCAGCAGTTCTAGATATTCCGAGCAGTACTTC.

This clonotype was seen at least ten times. CDR3 loop: CASSWRGTQYF. In DNA form, the CDR3 reads TGTGCCAGCAGTTGGAGGGGGACGCAGTATTTT. The chain joins TRBV12-3 or TRBV12-4 to TRBJ2-3, with D perhaps being TRBD1 or TRBD2 (6 bases each). The CDR3 is 11 residues long. Deletions cut 4 bases from V and 9 bases from J, with 8 bases between.

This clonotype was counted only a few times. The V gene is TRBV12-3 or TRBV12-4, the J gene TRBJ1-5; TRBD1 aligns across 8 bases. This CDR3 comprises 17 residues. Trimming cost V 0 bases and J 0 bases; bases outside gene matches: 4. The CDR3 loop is CASSLALQGGSNQPQHF. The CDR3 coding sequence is TGTGCCAGCAGTTTAGCGCTACAGGGGGGTAGCAATCAGCCCCAGCATTTT.

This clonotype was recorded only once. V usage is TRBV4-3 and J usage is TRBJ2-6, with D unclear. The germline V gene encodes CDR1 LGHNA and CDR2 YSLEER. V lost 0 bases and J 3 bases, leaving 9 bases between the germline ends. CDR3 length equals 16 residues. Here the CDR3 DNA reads TGCGCCAGCAGCCAAGAGTCTACCGGTGGGGCCAACGTCCTGACTTTC. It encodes CASSQESTGGANVLTF.

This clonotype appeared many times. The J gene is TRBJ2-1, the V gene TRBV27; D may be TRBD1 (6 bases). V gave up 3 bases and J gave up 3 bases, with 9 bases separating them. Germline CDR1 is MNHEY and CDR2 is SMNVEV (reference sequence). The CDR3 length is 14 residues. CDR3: CASSFRGGYNEQFF. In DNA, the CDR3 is TGTGCCAGCAGTTTCCGAGGGGGCTACAATGAGCAGTTCTTC.